This TCR beta chain is from a study of cytomegalovirus exposure and HLA in healthy donors. Study-level results: An apparent linkage of common viral pathogens to several of the most significant clusters emerged in a later analysis. Indistinguishable V segments such as TRBV6-2 and TRBV6-3 were excluded. Generally TCR sequences proved uncommon, though certain public TCRs appeared in numerous donors. Listed as cytomegalovirus-associated were approximately 160 TCR beta chains.

Comments on this clone: Its antigen remains unknown.

The primer mix had 60 Vbeta and 13 Jbeta primers. Clones were read by immunoSEQ multiplex PCR, and TCRdb kept only the in-frame ones, dropping some. There are 100,000 to 150,000 clones in the sample; 73% occur only once, and more than 4.5% lies in the top ten. The CDR3 spans 16 residues. V lost 5 bases and J lost 1, with 18 bases in between. CDR1 LNHDA and CDR2 SQIVND come from the germline V gene (reference sequence). This rearrangement joins TRBV19 to TRBJ2-7; tentatively, D is TRBD2 (6 bases). The sequencing input was PBMCs. The sequence came from a man aged 60-69 years in good health and CMV-seropositive. The CDR3 DNA reads TGTGCCAGTAGTTCACCCGGTGGGGGGACTTCCTACGAGCAGTACTTC. This translates into CASSSPGGGTSYEQYF.